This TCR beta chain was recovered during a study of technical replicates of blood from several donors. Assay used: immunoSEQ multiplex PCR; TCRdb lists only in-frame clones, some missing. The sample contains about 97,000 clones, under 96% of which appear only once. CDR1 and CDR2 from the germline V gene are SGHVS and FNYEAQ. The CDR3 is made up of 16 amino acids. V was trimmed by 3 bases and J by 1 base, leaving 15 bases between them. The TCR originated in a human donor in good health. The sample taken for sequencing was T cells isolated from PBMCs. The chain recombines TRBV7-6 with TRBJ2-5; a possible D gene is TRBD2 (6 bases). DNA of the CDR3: TGTGCCAGCAGCTTTGGGGGGTCGTTCCCCCAAGAGACCCAGTACTTC. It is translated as CASSFGGSFPQETQYF.